The 23 T cell receptor beta chains below all came from one sample that was sequenced in a study of control samples from healthy donors and cancer patients. This table comes from immunoSEQ multiplex PCR, and its TCRdb copy is limited to in-frame clones, with some not included. Of 150,000 or so clones in the sample, roughly 92% were seen once. Specimen: blood. The source is a man younger than 30 in good health.

The gene calls are TRBV30 and TRBJ2-3, with TRBD2 identical over 11 bases. The V gene end was trimmed by 5 bases and the J gene end by 2 bases; junction bases not matched to a gene: 3. Germline loops: CDR1 GTSNPN, CDR2 SVGIG (reference sequence). The CDR3 is made up of 14 amino acids. The CDR3, as DNA: TGTGCCTGGGATAGCGGGGGGGCCACAGATACGCAGTATTTT. It encodes CAWDSGGATDTQYF.

The chain uses TRBV11-2 and TRBJ2-7, with 11 bases matching TRBD2. V trimming: 3 bases; J trimming: 1 base; junction bases outside the gene matches: 2. The CDR3 spans 15 residues. Germline loops: CDR1 SGHAT, CDR2 FQNNGV. The chain's CDR3 is CASSFGLAGSYEQYF. The CDR3 coding sequence is TGTGCCAGCAGCTTCGGACTAGCGGGTTCCTACGAGCAGTACTTC.

The chain couples TRBV15 to TRBJ2-3; D is unresolved. The germline V gene encodes CDR1 LNHNV and CDR2 YYDKDF (reference sequence). The CDR3 is 14 amino acids. Trimming shortened V by 4 bases and J by 4 bases, and 12 bases separated the two germline ends. CDR3 DNA sequence: TGTGCCACCAGCAAAAACCCCGATGCAGATACGCAGTATTTT. It yields the protein CATSKNPDADTQYF.

The CDR3 DNA reads as TGTGCCAGCTCACGGGGCAGGGCCACGAACACCGGGGAGCTGTTTTTT. This sequence encodes CASSRGRATNTGELFF. The V and J genes are TRBV18 and TRBJ2-2; tentative D call: TRBD1 (5 bases). With 4 bases removed from V and 0 bases from J, the gap between germline ends came to 12 bases. CDR1 is KGHSH, CDR2 LQKENI, per germline. The CDR3 is 16 residues long.

The CDR3 DNA follows: TGTGCCAGCAGCTTATATATCGCGGGGGGTGAGCAGTTCTTC. Translated: CASSLYIAGGEQFF. The chain is built from TRBV7-9 and TRBJ2-1; 8 bases fit TRBD2. V shed 2 bases and J 9 bases; nucleotides not matched to a gene: 6. The CDR3 consists of 14 residues. Germline V gene data show CDR1 as SEHNR and CDR2 as FQNEAQ (reference sequence).

This chain links TRBV18 with TRBJ1-2; 8 bases fit TRBD1. The germline CDR1 and CDR2 sequences are KGHSH and LQKENI. The CDR3 sequence is 15 residues long. Unmatched junction bases numbered 9, after V lost 6 bases and J lost 3 bases. In DNA form, the CDR3 reads TGTGCCAGCTCTCCCCGACAGGGGAGGGACTATGGCTACACCTTC. It codes for CASSPRQGRDYGYTF.

In the case of this clone: At the DNA level, this CDR3 is encoded by other sequences in the same sample as well. The chain joins TRBV7-9 to TRBJ2-3; D is unresolved. From germline, CDR1 is SEHNR and CDR2 FQNEAQ (reference sequence). The CDR3 has 11 amino acids. Trimming stripped 0 bases from V and 6 bases from J, with 1 base between. The CDR3 reads CASSLADTQYF. CDR3 nucleotide sequence: TGTGCCAGCAGCTTAGCCGATACGCAGTATTTT. The entire variable domain, with the rest obtained from reference TRBV7-9 and TRBJ2-3, is as follows: DTGVSQNPRHKITKRGQNVTFRCDPISEHNRLYWYRQTLGQGPEFLTYFQNEAQLEKSRLLSDRFSAERPKGSFSTLEIQRTEQGDSAMYLCASSLADTQYFGPGTRLTVL.

The chain combines TRBV5-3 with TRBJ2-7; tentative D call: TRBD2 (6 bases). TRBV5-3 is labeled an ORF, and its function is uncertain. The CDR3 is 14 residues long. The V end lost 8 bases, the J end lost 1 base, and 16 bases lay between the germline ends. The CDR3 DNA follows: TGTGCCAGTCCTCCCAGGCGGGGTTCCTACGAGCAGTACTTC. It encodes CASPPRRGSYEQYF.

This chain links TRBV4-2 with TRBJ2-1, with 9 bases that match TRBD2. Germline CDR1 is LGHNA and CDR2 is YNFKEQ. The CDR3 is 16 residues long. The ends lost 0 bases at V and 6 bases at J; junction bases unmatched: 6. CDR3 DNA sequence: TGTGCCAGCAGCCAAGAAGACGGCGGGGGGGGCAATGAGCAGTTCTTC. Residues: CASSQEDGGGGNEQFF.

This clone was detected a few times. This sequence joins TRBV3-1 (or the pseudogene TRBV3-2) and TRBJ1-5; possible D gene TRBD1, 6 bases. Germline loops: CDR1 LGHDT, CDR2 YNNKEL (reference sequence). V shed 8 bases and J shed 5 bases, with 22 bases lying between them. The CDR3 runs to 16 residues. The CDR3 reads CASAAAGGGGDQPQHF. CDR3 nucleotides: TGTGCCAGCGCGGCGGCGGGGGGCGGAGGGGATCAGCCCCAGCATTTT.

Written as DNA, the CDR3 is TGTGCCAGCAGCTTTTCAGGGGGATACACTGAAGCTTTCTTT. It yields the protein CASSFSGGYTEAFF. V is TRBV11-2 and J is TRBJ1-1; 7 bases align to TRBD1. With V trimmed by 3 bases and J by 3 bases, 4 bases remained unmatched. CDR3 length: 14 amino acids. Per germline, CDR1 SGHAT and CDR2 FQNNGV.

The V and J genes are TRBV9 and TRBJ2-5, with TRBD2 matching over 8 bases. With V trimmed by 3 bases and J by 5 bases, 6 bases remained unmatched. The CDR3 extends over 14 amino acids. CDR1 and CDR2 from the germline V gene are SGDLS and YYNGEE. The CDR3 region has the DNA TGTGCCAGCAGCGGACCCGGGGGGGCGGAGACCCAGTACTTC. As protein: CASSGPGGAETQYF. The variable domain in full, completed from reference TRBV9 and TRBJ2-5, reads DSGVTQTPKHLITATGQRVTLRCSPRSGDLSVYWYQQSLDQGLQFLIQYYNGEERAKGNILERFSAQQFPDLHSELNLSSLELGDSALYFCASSGPGGAETQYFGPGTRLLVL.

The DNA for the CDR3 is TGTGCCAGCAGCCCGGGACAGTCGTACTATGGCTACACCTTC. It translates to CASSPGQSYYGYTF. The chain employs TRBV6-4 and TRBJ1-2; TRBD1 matches 7 bases. The CDR3 has 14 residues. Germline CDR1 MRHNA, CDR2 SNTAGT. Trimming at V came to 6 bases and at J to 3 bases, leaving 7 bases not matched to a gene.

J is TRBJ2-2 and V is TRBV7-9; the D is unclear. This CDR3 is built from 11 residues. V lost 5 bases to trimming and J lost 6 bases, with 4 bases between them. Germline values: CDR1 SEHNR, CDR2 FQNEAQ (reference sequence). For the CDR3, the DNA is TGTGCCAGCAGCCTGGCCGGGGAGCTGTTTTTT. The encoded protein is CASSLAGELFF.

This rearrangement joins TRBV5-6 to TRBJ1-6, with D unclear. This CDR3 has 13 amino acids. CDR1 is SGHDT and CDR2 is YYEEEE in the germline V gene. Trimming shortened V by 0 bases and J by 13 bases, and 11 bases separated the two germline ends. The CDR3 DNA is TGTGCCAGCAGCTTGGGCAGGAGGACCCCCCTCCACTTT. This sequence encodes CASSLGRRTPLHF. The full variable domain, in which reference TRBV5-6 and TRBJ1-6 provide the parts outside the CDR3, is DAGVTQSPTHLIKTRGQQVTLRCSPKSGHDTVSWYQQALGQGPQFIFQYYEEEERQRGNFPDRFSGHQFPNYSSELNVNALLLGDSALYLCASSLGRRTPLHFGNGTRLTVT.

The chain is built from TRBV18 and TRBJ1-4, with 10 bases aligning to TRBD1. The CDR3 is made up of 14 amino acids. Trimming at V came to 3 bases and at J to 8 bases, leaving 3 bases not matched to a gene. The germline CDR1 and CDR2 sequences are KGHSH and LQKENI. CDR3 sequence: CASSPPTGGEKLFF. The CDR3 bases are TGTGCCAGCTCACCGCCGACAGGGGGCGAAAAACTGTTTTTT.

In DNA form, the CDR3 reads TGTGCCAGCAGTGCTCGGGAGCAGTACTTC. Translating it yields CASSAREQYF. The rearrangement uses TRBV6-6 and TRBJ2-7, with D uncertain. V lost 5 bases and J lost 7, with 6 bases in between. This CDR3 region has 10 residues. In germline, CDR1 is MNHNY, CDR2 SVGAGI (reference sequence).

The chain is built from TRBV29-1 and TRBJ2-7; TRBD2 aligns across 10 bases. CDR3 length: 14 amino acids. V shed 3 bases, J shed 3 bases, and the junction held 5 bases outside the gene matches. Per the germline V gene, CDR1 is SQVTM and CDR2 is ANQGSEA. In DNA, the CDR3 is TGCAGCGTTGAGGTAGCGGGGGGCCTCTACGAGCAGTACTTC. It translates to CSVEVAGGLYEQYF.

The chain is built from TRBV7-9 and TRBJ1-1; D is uncertain. Trimming pared 7 bases from V and 0 bases from J, leaving 18 bases between. This CDR3 contains 16 residues. Per the germline V gene, CDR1 is SEHNR and CDR2 is FQNEAQ (reference sequence). For the CDR3, the DNA is TGTGCCAGCAAGGGCTGGGCTCAGAACATGAACACTGAAGCTTTCTTT. Residues: CASKGWAQNMNTEAFF.

The chain joins TRBV5-1 to TRBJ2-7; 7 nucleotides line up with TRBD1. V was pared by 5 bases and J by 2 bases, with 10 bases of the junction left unmatched. CDR3 length: 15 residues. Germline V gene data show CDR1 as SGHRS and CDR2 as YFSETQ. CDR3 nucleotide sequence: TGCGCCAGCAGTTCCTACCGGGGACAGACCTACGAGCAGTACTTC. This codes for CASSSYRGQTYEQYF.

The gene calls are TRBV1 and TRBJ2-3. TRBV1 is deemed a pseudogene. The CDR3 totals 15 residues. The CDR3 region has the DNA TGCACCAGCAGCCACCGATTTCCTAGCACAGATACGCAGTATTTT. Residues: CTSSHRFPSTDTQYF.

The rearrangement joins TRBV11-2 to TRBJ2-2; 9 bases are a match to TRBD2. CDR1 SGHAT and CDR2 FQNNGV come from the germline V gene. With V trimmed by 0 bases and J by 7 bases, 6 bases remained unmatched. CDR3 length: 16 amino acids. CDR3 region: CASSLDRTSAGGELFF. The CDR3 region has the DNA TGTGCCAGCAGCTTAGACCGGACTAGCGCTGGCGGGGAGCTGTTTTTT. Full variable domain (rest looked up from reference TRBV11-2 and TRBJ2-2): EAGVAQSPRYKIIEKRQSVAFWCNPISGHATLYWYQQILGQGPKLLIQFQNNGVVDDSQLPKDRFSAERLKGVDSTLKIQPAKLEDSAVYLCASSLDRTSAGGELFFGEGSRLTVL.

The rearrangement uses TRBV20-1 and TRBJ1-1; D call uncertain. V shed 0 bases and J shed 8 bases, with 7 bases lying between them. Germline-derived CDR1 and CDR2 are DFQATT and SNEGSKA (reference sequence). The length of the CDR3 is 11 residues. CDR3 in amino acids: CSARDAAEAFF. The DNA for the CDR3 is TGCAGTGCTAGAGATGCGGCGGAAGCTTTCTTT.